These T cell receptor beta chains were read from a single sample in a study of blood T cell repertoires in COVID-19. Generated by immunoSEQ multiplex PCR, the TCRdb table keeps only in-frame clones and is missing some. The sample records approximately 91,000 clones, 87% being singletons. Sequencing used peripheral blood. Every receptor here comes from a man between 65 and 80 years old with acute or convalescent COVID-19. Both conserved end residues are part of each CDR3. Fields, in order: clone size, J gene, D gene, V gene, CDR3 protein, CDR3 DNA. The D gene is left open where the match is weak. Size tells how often a clone was seen (once, few, many) or the class of an expanded clone, and some rows leave it out.

NA TRBJ1-1 NA TRBV28 CASGELMNTEAFF TGTGCCAGCGGAGAACTCATGAACACTGAAGCTTTCTTT
once TRBJ1-2 TRBD1 TRBV9 CASSVGGTGTGYGYTF TGTGCCAGCAGCGTCGGGGGGACAGGGACAGGCTATGGCTACACCTTC
NA TRBJ2-2 TRBD2 TRBV28 CATRGGANTGELFF TGTGCCACCCGCGGGGGGGCGAACACCGGGGAGCTGTTTTTT
NA TRBJ1-2 NA TRBV19 CASTTQWAVYTF TGTGCCAGTACCACCCAGTGGGCAGTCTACACCTTC
NA TRBJ1-1 NA TRBV28 CASRMEGRTEAFF TGTGCCAGCAGGATGGAGGGGCGCACTGAAGCTTTCTTT
few TRBJ2-1 NA TRBV7-9 CASSFFNEQFF TGTGCCAGCAGCTTCTTCAATGAGCAGTTCTTC
NA TRBJ1-2 TRBD1 TRBV18 CASSPLPGQGAYGYTF TGTGCCAGCTCACCACTCCCGGGACAGGGGGCTTACGGCTACACCTTC
NA TRBJ2-3 TRBD2 TRBV5-1 CASSYGVTSSDTQYF TGCGCCAGCAGCTACGGGGTGACTAGCAGCGATACGCAGTATTTT
NA TRBJ2-7 NA TRBV6-5 CASSTGSYEQYF TGTGCCAGCAGTACAGGGTCCTACGAGCAGTACTTC
NA TRBJ2-7 NA TRBV2 CASGGDSLYEQYF TGTGCCAGCGGAGGGGACTCCCTCTACGAGCAGTACTTC
NA TRBJ1-2 NA TRBV2 CASSGRYGYTF TGTGCCAGCAGTGGGAGATACGGCTACACCTTC
NA TRBJ2-3 TRBD2 TRBV2 CASGRASGGGTDTQYF TGTGCCAGCGGTAGGGCTAGCGGGGGGGGCACAGATACGCAGTATTTT
NA TRBJ1-2 NA TRBV5-4 CASSSGGLYGYTF TGTGCCAGCAGCTCGGGAGGTCTGTATGGCTACACCTTC
NA TRBJ2-3 TRBD1 TRBV6-2/TRBV6-3 CASSYSRGTGITDTQYF TGTGCCAGCAGTTACTCGAGGGGGACAGGGATTACAGATACGCAGTATTTT
NA TRBJ2-3 TRBD1 TRBV9 CASSPGQGLVDTQYF TGTGCCAGCAGCCCGGGACAGGGTCTCGTAGATACGCAGTATTTT
few TRBJ1-3 NA TRBV2 CASSESDSQLFSGNTIYF TGTGCCAGCAGTGAAAGTGACAGCCAACTATTCTCTGGAAACACCATATATTTT
NA TRBJ2-1 NA TRBV5-6 CASSRRPGYNEQFF TGTGCCAGCAGCCGGCGGCCCGGTTACAATGAGCAGTTCTTC
NA TRBJ1-3 NA TRBV28 CASTESVGSGNTIYF TGTGCCAGCACCGAAAGTGTGGGGAGTGGAAACACCATATATTTT
NA TRBJ1-1 TRBD1 TRBV30 CAWTMTGGNTEAFF TGTGCCTGGACCATGACAGGGGGGAACACTGAAGCTTTCTTT
NA TRBJ2-5 TRBD2 TRBV7-2 CASSLVASGAQETQYF TGTGCCAGCAGCTTAGTGGCTAGCGGGGCACAAGAGACCCAGTACTTC
NA TRBJ2-7 NA TRBV6-5 CASLNSYEQYF TGTGCCAGCCTGAATAGTTACGAGCAGTACTTC
NA TRBJ1-1 NA TRBV14 CASSQDWAWNTEAFF TGTGCCAGCAGCCAAGATTGGGCGTGGAACACTGAAGCTTTCTTT
NA TRBJ2-3 TRBD2 TRBV10-3 CAISESGGTDTQYF TGTGCCATCAGTGAGTCGGGGGGGACAGATACGCAGTATTTT
NA TRBJ1-4 TRBD1 TRBV4-1 CASSQDADRGVKLFF TGCGCCAGCAGCCAAGATGCGGACAGGGGTGTAAAACTGTTTTTT
NA TRBJ1-1 TRBD1 TRBV3-1/TRBV3-2 CASSQGQGVDTEAFF TGTGCCAGCAGCCAAGGTCAGGGGGTAGACACTGAAGCTTTCTTT
once TRBJ2-1 NA TRBV12-3/TRBV12-4 CASSQPPGEQFF TGTGCCAGCAGCCAACCGCCCGGTGAGCAGTTCTTC
NA TRBJ2-7 NA TRBV4-1 CASSQVFQDTLEQYF TGCGCCAGCAGCCAAGTGTTTCAGGACACTCTCGAGCAGTACTTC
NA TRBJ1-2 NA TRBV28 CASSPFGQGRAYGYTF TGTGCCAGCAGTCCCTTCGGTCAAGGGCGGGCCTATGGCTACACCTTC
NA TRBJ1-4 NA TRBV28 CASRTNRDSAGEKLFF TGTGCCAGCAGGACGAACAGGGATTCTGCGGGTGAAAAACTGTTTTTT
NA TRBJ1-2 NA TRBV19 CASPRGKYGYTF TGTGCCAGCCCCAGGGGAAAGTACGGCTACACCTTC
NA TRBJ1-4 NA TRBV19 CASSIRATNEKLFF TGTGCCAGTAGTATCCGAGCAACTAATGAAAAACTGTTTTTT
NA TRBJ2-1 TRBD1 TRBV5-5 CATKGDSSYNEQFF TGTGCCACCAAGGGGGACAGCTCCTACAATGAGCAGTTCTTC
NA TRBJ1-2 NA TRBV29-1 CSVEGPGGRVYGYTF TGCAGCGTTGAAGGCCCGGGGGGGAGGGTCTATGGCTACACCTTC
once TRBJ2-7 TRBD1 TRBV9 CASSAQGESYEQYF TGTGCCAGCAGCGCACAGGGGGAGTCCTACGAGCAGTACTTC
NA TRBJ2-3 TRBD2 TRBV5-1 CASSPRTSGTDTQYF TGCGCCAGCAGCCCCCGGACTAGCGGCACAGATACGCAGTATTTT
NA TRBJ2-3 NA TRBV5-5 CASSLDQTSTDTQYF TGTGCCAGCAGCTTGGACCAGACTAGCACAGATACGCAGTATTTT
NA TRBJ2-5 TRBD2 TRBV3-1/TRBV3-2 CASSPRTSEETQYF TGTGCCAGCAGCCCCCGGACTAGCGAGGAGACCCAGTACTTC
NA TRBJ2-2 TRBD2 TRBV3-1/TRBV3-2 CASSSGLGNTGELFF TGTGCCAGCAGCTCGGGACTAGGGAACACCGGGGAGCTGTTTTTT
few TRBJ1-1 NA TRBV19 CASSHHGGTEAFF TGTGCCAGTAGTCACCACGGCGGCACTGAAGCTTTCTTT
NA TRBJ1-1 NA TRBV10-1 CASSETGFEAFF TGCGCCAGCAGTGAGACAGGGTTTGAAGCTTTCTTT
NA TRBJ1-6 NA TRBV6-6 CASSLNSPLHF TGTGCCAGCAGTTTAAATTCACCCCTCCACTTT
NA TRBJ1-2 NA TRBV2 CASSPSRHSSYGYTF TGTGCCAGCAGTCCTAGCCGCCACTCGAGCTATGGCTACACCTTC